What follows is one T cell receptor beta chain and its context. It lacks a known antigen. It has no much larger one-base neighbor in the sample; base qualities were not kept. This entry is derived from a study of blood T cells in healthy people across ages (dated by TCRdb to the mid-2010s). Describing the broader study: In model experiments, template switching captured roughly one uniquely barcoded TCR beta cDNA molecule for every two T cells. The study measured age-related changes in TCR beta repertoire diversity using deep sequencing normalized with unique cDNA molecular identifiers. The donors were divided into four age groups: young (average around 15 years), middle-aged (about 39), aged (about 60) and long-lived (about 79). Two additional independent replicas of 1 million unique cDNA reads from the same blood draw were analyzed for two donors (one aged 18 to 30 and one aged 80 or older). To avoid experimental bias, donors of different ages were randomly spread across the sequencing lanes. The investigation overall reported the following: Estimates of total diversity based on one million sequenced T cells were considered lower bounds and underestimates. A strong correlation was found between observed TCR beta diversity and the percentage of naive T cells measured by flow cytometry. As age increased, observed TCR beta diversity per million T cells dropped in a roughly linear way, and a significant reduction was already evident by age 40. Because profiling used bulk unsorted PBMCs, naive and antigen-experienced compartments could not be compared conclusively. Because the CMV infection status of the donors was unknown, age-related changes in expanded clonotypes may potentially have been confounded. The long-lived group showed more naive CD4+ T cells, fewer expanded clones and increased TCR diversity than the aged group, suggesting age selection.

The CDR3 spans 14 residues, from the cysteine through the phenylalanine. The sequence is cut down to CDR3 DNA, 42 bases in frame from base 1. Library creation used 5' RACE. Sequenced using an Illumina HiSeq 2500. A second about 7 to 12 cycle PCR used a sample-barcoded 5' primer and a J-beta primer mix. A template-switch 5' adaptor carrying 12 random nucleotides introduced a unique molecular identifier onto each TCR beta cDNA molecule. Each sample yielded at least 2.5 million CDR3-containing paired-end reads. The Mint cDNA synthesis kit, primed by a TRBC-specific oligonucleotide, was used to synthesize first-strand cDNA from all RNA. Following uracil-DNA glycosylase treatment, all cDNA underwent a first 18-cycle PCR with the universal primers M1SS and BC2_uni_R. In the source study's methods: Normalization of each sample was performed by random selection of 1 million high-quality reads, each carrying a distinct molecular identifier. Instead of being binned into consensus sequences, reads that shared molecular identifiers were thrown out. MiTCR, with a Q25 quality threshold and the strictest error-elimination algorithm, was used for CDR3 identification, clonotype clustering and error correction. A nonparametric unseen species model with Euler transformation was used to estimate lower-bound total TCR beta diversity. Using fastp trimming at Q25 and MiXCR clonotype assembly, TCRdb reanalyzed the public sequencing data and kept in-frame beta chains. Rows with one shared CDR3 protein collapse into an entry with the most common genes and DNA. TCRdb's processing, not the study's, gives the V and J calls here. This sample comprises over 1,500,000 distinct CDR3 sequences, roughly 52% of them detected only once. The top ten clonotypes cover over 2% of the sample.

Systemically healthy Caucasian individuals from Russia, approximately 39 in total and aged about 6 to 100 years, were included as donors. Each donor gave ten milliliters of peripheral blood, collected into EDTA-treated Vacutainer tubes. Ficoll-Paque density-gradient centrifugation was used to isolate PBMCs, with at least 6.5 million obtained per sample. Total RNA, at least 6 micrograms per sample, was extracted from PBMCs with Trizol reagent. Naive CD45RAhigh/CD27high T cell percentages were measured by flow cytometry on a PBMC aliquot from every donor. The chain is encoded by TRBV21-1 joined to TRBJ2-7; the listed D gene, TRBD2, was not tested against the DNA. TRBV21-1 is given as a pseudogene. The sequencing sample was made of blood. The sequence was collected from a woman aged 40 to 55 in good health. The bases are TGTGCCAGCAGCAAAGGCGGGAAATCCTACGAGCAGTACTTC. Its protein product is CASSKGGKSYEQYF.